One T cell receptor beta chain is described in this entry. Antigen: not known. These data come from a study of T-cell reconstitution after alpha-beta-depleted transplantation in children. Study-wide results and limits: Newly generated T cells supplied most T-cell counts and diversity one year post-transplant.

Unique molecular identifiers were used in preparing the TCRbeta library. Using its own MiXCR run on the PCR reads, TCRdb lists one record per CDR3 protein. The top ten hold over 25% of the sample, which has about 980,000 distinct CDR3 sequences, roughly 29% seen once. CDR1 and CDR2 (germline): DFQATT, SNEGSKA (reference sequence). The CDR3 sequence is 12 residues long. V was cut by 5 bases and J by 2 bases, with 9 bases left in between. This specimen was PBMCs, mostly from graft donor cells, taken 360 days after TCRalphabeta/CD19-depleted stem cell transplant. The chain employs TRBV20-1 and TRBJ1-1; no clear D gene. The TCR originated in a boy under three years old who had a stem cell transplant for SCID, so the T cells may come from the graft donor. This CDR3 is CSAPRDNTEAFF. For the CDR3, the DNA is TGCAGTGCTCCTCGCGATAACACTGAAGCTTTCTTT.